This T cell receptor (beta chain) was identified during a study of T-cell memory formation after mild COVID-19. Study as a whole: TCR clusters were mostly donor specific.

TCRdb re-called the 5' RACE reads with MiXCR, one entry per CDR3 protein. The sample shows approximately 170,000 distinct CDR3 sequences, around 13% of them seen only once. The CDR3 sequence is 14 residues long. Germline lookup yields CDR1 SQVTM and CDR2 ANQGSEA. V was shortened by 6 bases and J by 5 bases, with 19 bases between the two germline ends. The chain combines TRBV29-1 with TRBJ1-1, with D perhaps TRBD1 (6 bases). The clonotype was recovered from a man younger than 30 who had mild COVID-19 (a few samples of this study predate the infection). Cell type and time point are not known. The specimen sequenced was PBMCs or a T cell subset sorted from them (not recorded which). Here the CDR3 reads CSVDRTYPGTEAFF. In nucleotides, the CDR3 is TGCAGCGTCGACAGGACATACCCGGGAACTGAAGCTTTCTTT.